This is a list of T cell receptor beta chains from one sample in a study of T cell responses to AZD1222 COVID-19 vaccine. Measured with immunoSEQ multiplex PCR; TCRdb has only the in-frame clones, and not every one. Seen here are under 150,000 clones, 80% to 90% observed once, and the top ten hold about 2.4%. The sample consisted of peripheral blood, taken on day 0 of AZD1222 vaccination. These receptors all stem from an adult in good health. CDR3s include the opening cysteine and the closing phenylalanine or tryptophan. Fields, in order: D gene, V gene, clone size, J gene, CDR3 length, CDR3 DNA, CDR3 protein. D genes are given only for firm matches. The size entry is marked missing in some rows and otherwise reads once, few, many or a size class.

>TRBD2|TRBV18|.|TRBJ2-1|16
TGTGCCAGCTCACCAATGGGACTAGCGGGAAACAATGAGCAGTTCTTC
CASSPMGLAGNNEQFF
>.|TRBV5-4|.|TRBJ2-5|17
TGTGCCAGCAGCTTGGCCCTGGGGACGGATTCCAAGATGACCCAGTACTTC
CASSLALGTDSKMTQYF
>TRBD1|TRBV9|once|TRBJ1-1|16
TGTGCCAGCAGCGTAAACATCCAGGGGGTGAACACTGAAGCTTTCTTT
CASSVNIQGVNTEAFF
>.|TRBV25-1|.|TRBJ1-3|11
TGTGCCAGCAGTGCCCTGACCACCATATATTTT
CASSALTTIYF
>.|TRBV10-1|.|TRBJ2-3|15
TGCGCCAGCAGTGCCAGGGGAGGGAGCACAGATACGCAGTATTTT
CASSARGGSTDTQYF
>.|TRBV28|.|TRBJ2-1|15
TGTGCCAGCAGCTTGGGGGGGCACCAAGACTATGAGCAGTTCTTC
CASSLGGHQDYEQFF
>TRBD1|TRBV2|.|TRBJ2-2|15
TGTGCCAGCAGTGAAGCCCGGACAGGCACCGGGGAGCTGTTTTTT
CASSEARTGTGELFF
>.|TRBV7-8|.|TRBJ2-7|15
TGTGCCAGCAGCCGTAGGGGGGCGAGCTCCTACGAGCAGTACTTC
CASSRRGASSYEQYF
>.|TRBV27|.|TRBJ2-2|15
TGTGCCAGCAGTTTAAAGGTAGCGAACACCGGGGAGCTGTTTTTT
CASSLKVANTGELFF
>.|TRBV27|.|TRBJ1-1|15
TGTGCCAGCAGTCTAATCCCTATCCCGAACACTGAAGCTTTCTTT
CASSLIPIPNTEAFF
>TRBD2|TRBV5-6|.|TRBJ2-2|18
TGTGCCAGCAGCCCGGTTAAGAGAAAGCGGGACGTGGGCGGGGAGCTGTTTTTT
CASSPVKRKRDVGGELFF
>TRBD2|TRBV5-1|.|TRBJ2-3|14
TGCGCCAGCACGGGGGGGCCCAGCACAGATACGCAGTATTTT
CASTGGPSTDTQYF
>.|TRBV19|.|TRBJ2-7|15
TGTGCCAGTAGTCCGGACCAGGCGGGGTCCTACGAGCAGTACTTC
CASSPDQAGSYEQYF
>.|TRBV7-2|.|TRBJ2-5|17
TGTGCCAGCAGCTTAGGGGCTCGTGGGGACAACCAAGAGACCCAGTACTTC
CASSLGARGDNQETQYF
>.|TRBV7-9|.|TRBJ1-4|15
TGTGCCAGCAGCTTATCGGGGGGCGCGAGGGAAAAACTGTTTTTT
CASSLSGGAREKLFF
>TRBD1|TRBV9|.|TRBJ2-5|15
TGTGCCAGCAGCCCCTGGACAGGGGGTAAAGAGACCCAGTACTTC
CASSPWTGGKETQYF
>TRBD2|TRBV24-1|.|TRBJ2-7|12
TGTGCCACCAGTGTTAGCGGGGGAAAGCAGTACTTC
CATSVSGGKQYF
>.|TRBV9|.|TRBJ1-3|17
TGTGCCAGCAGCGTAGTTGACAGCTCCCTCTCTGGAAACACCATATATTTT
CASSVVDSSLSGNTIYF
>TRBD1|TRBV28|.|TRBJ1-2|15
TGTGCCAGCAGCCTGGTTAGGGGGCGCGGGAATGGCTACACCTTC
CASSLVRGRGNGYTF
>TRBD1|TRBV9|.|TRBJ1-1|14
TGTGCCAGCAGTGCCGGGACAGAGAACACTGAAGCTTTCTTT
CASSAGTENTEAFF
>TRBD1|TRBV6-5|.|TRBJ1-5|13
TGTGCCAGCGGACAGGATCTTAATCAGCCCCAGCATTTT
CASGQDLNQPQHF
>TRBD1|TRBV4-1|.|TRBJ1-6|16
TGCGCCAGCAGCCTTTACGACAGGGGAGGTAATTCACCCCTCCACTTT
CASSLYDRGGNSPLHF
>.|TRBV5-1|once|TRBJ1-1|12
TGCGCCAGCAGCGGGCCCAACACTGAAGCTTTCTTT
CASSGPNTEAFF
>.|TRBV6-1|.|TRBJ1-6|14
TGTGCCAGCAGTGAAAGGATTAGCTGGTCACCCCTCCACTTT
CASSERISWSPLHF
>.|TRBV14|.|TRBJ2-1|15
TGTGCCAGCAGCGCCGGCTGGGGAATCTACAATGAGCAGTTCTTC
CASSAGWGIYNEQFF
>.|TRBV18|.|TRBJ2-6|16
TGTGCCAGCTCACCCGGACAGATCTCTGGGGCCAACGTCCTGACTTTC
CASSPGQISGANVLTF
>TRBD1|TRBV5-6|.|TRBJ1-2|15
TGTGCCAGCAGCTTGGGGACAGGGATTAACTATGGCTACACCTTC
CASSLGTGINYGYTF
>.|TRBV4-2|.|TRBJ2-7|18
TGTGCCAGCAGCCAAGGAGCCGAACTCCTCTTAAGGCCCTACGAGCAGTACTTC
CASSQGAELLLRPYEQYF